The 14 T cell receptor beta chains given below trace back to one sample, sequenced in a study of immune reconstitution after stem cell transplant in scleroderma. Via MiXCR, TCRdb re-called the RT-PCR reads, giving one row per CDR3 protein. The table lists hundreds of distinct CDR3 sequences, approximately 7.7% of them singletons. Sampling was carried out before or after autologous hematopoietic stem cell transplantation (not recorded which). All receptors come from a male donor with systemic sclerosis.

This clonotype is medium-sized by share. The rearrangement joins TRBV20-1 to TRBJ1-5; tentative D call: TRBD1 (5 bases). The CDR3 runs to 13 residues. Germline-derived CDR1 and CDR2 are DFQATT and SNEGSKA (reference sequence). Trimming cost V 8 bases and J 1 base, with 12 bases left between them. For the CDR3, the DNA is TGCAGTCACCGGGACCAGAGCAATCAGCCCCAGCATTTT. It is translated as CSHRDQSNQPQHF.

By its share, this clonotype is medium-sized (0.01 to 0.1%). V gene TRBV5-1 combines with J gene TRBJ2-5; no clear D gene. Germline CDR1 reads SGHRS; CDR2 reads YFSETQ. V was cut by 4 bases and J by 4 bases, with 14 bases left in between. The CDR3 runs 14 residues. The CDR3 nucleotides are TGCGCCAGCAGCCTGGACCCAAATGGAGAGACCCAGTACTTC. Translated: CASSLDPNGETQYF.

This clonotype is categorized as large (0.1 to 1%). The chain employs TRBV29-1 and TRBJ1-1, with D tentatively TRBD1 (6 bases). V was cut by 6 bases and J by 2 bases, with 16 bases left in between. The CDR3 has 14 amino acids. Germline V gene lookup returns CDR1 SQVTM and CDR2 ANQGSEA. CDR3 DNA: TGCAGCGTGCCTGGGGGCGAAATAAACACTGAAGCTTTCTTT. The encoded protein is CSVPGGEINTEAFF. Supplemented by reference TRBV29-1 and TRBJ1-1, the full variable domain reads SAVISQKPSRDICQRGTSLTIQCQVDSQVTMMFWYRQQPGQSLTLIATANQGSEATYESGFVIDKFPISRPNLTFSTLTVSNMSPEDSSIYLCSVPGGEINTEAFFGQGTRLTVV.

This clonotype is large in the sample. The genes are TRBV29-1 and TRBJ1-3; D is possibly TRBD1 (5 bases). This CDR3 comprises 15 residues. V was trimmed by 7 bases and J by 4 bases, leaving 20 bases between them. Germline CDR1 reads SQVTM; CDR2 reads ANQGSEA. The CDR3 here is CSARDQGLSGNTIYF. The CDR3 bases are TGCAGCGCCAGAGACCAGGGACTGTCGGGAAACACCATATATTTT.

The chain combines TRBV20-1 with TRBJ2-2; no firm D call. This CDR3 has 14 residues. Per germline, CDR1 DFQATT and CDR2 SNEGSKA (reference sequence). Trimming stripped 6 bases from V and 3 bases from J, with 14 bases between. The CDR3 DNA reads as TGCAGTGCCATATCCCCTAGGGACACCGGGGAGCTGTTTTTT. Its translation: CSAISPRDTGELFF.

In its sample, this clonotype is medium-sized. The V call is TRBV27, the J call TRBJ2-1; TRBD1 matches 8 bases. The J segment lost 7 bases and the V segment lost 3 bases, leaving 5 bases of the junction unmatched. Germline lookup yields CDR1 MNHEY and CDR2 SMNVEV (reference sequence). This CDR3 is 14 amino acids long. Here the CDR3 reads CASSLTGAGNEQFF. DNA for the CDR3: TGTGCCAGCAGTTTGACAGGGGCAGGAAATGAGCAGTTCTTC.

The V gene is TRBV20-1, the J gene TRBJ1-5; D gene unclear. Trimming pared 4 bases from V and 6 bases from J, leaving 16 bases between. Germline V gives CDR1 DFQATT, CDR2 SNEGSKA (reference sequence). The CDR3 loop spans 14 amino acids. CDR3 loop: CSAKVAAFSQPQHF. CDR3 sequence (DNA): TGCAGTGCTAAAGTTGCCGCCTTTAGTCAGCCCCAGCATTTT.

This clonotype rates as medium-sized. Written as DNA, the CDR3 is TGTGCCAGCTCACCGACAGGGTTTGCCTACGAGCAGTACTTC. Translated, it gives CASSPTGFAYEQYF. The chain is built from TRBV18 and TRBJ2-7; 7 bases map to TRBD1. Germline V gives CDR1 KGHSH, CDR2 LQKENI. Unmatched junction bases numbered 4, after V lost 3 bases and J lost 2 bases. This CDR3 region has 14 residues. Together with reference TRBV18 and TRBJ2-7, the CDR3 gives the full variable domain: NAGVMQNPRHLVRRRGQEARLRCSPMKGHSHVYWYRQLPEEGLKFMVYLQKENIIDESGMPKERFSAEFPKEGPSILRIQQVVRGDSAAYFCASSPTGFAYEQYFGPGTRLTVT.

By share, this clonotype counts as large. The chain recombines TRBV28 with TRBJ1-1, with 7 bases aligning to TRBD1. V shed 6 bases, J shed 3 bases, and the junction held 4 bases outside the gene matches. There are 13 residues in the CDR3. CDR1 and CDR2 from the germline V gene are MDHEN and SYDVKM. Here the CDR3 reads CASRGTEYTEAFF. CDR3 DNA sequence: TGTGCCAGCAGGGGGACAGAATACACTGAAGCTTTCTTT. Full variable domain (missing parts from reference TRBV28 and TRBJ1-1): DVKVTQSSRYLVKRTGEKVFLECVQDMDHENMFWYRQDPGLGLRLIYFSYDVKMKEKGDIPEGYSVSREKKERFSLILESASTNQTSMYLCASRGTEYTEAFFGQGTRLTVV.

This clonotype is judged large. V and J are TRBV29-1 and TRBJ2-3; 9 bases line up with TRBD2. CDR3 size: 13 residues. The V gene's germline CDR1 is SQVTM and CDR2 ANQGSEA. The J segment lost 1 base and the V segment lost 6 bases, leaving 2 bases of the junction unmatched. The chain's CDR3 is CSVRLAGTDTQYF. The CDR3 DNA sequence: TGCAGCGTCCGACTAGCGGGCACAGATACGCAGTATTTT.

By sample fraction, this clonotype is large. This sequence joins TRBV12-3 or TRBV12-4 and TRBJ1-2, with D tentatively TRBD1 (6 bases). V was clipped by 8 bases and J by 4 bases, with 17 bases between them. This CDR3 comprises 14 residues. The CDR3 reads CASEGTPDAYGYTF. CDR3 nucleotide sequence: TGTGCCAGCGAAGGGACACCGGACGCCTATGGCTACACCTTC.

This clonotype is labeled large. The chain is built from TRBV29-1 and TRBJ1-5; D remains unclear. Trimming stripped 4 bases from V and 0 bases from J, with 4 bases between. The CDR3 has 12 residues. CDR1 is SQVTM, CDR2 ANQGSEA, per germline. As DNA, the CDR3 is TGCAGCGTTGGGAATAGCAATCAGCCCCAGCATTTT. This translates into CSVGNSNQPQHF.

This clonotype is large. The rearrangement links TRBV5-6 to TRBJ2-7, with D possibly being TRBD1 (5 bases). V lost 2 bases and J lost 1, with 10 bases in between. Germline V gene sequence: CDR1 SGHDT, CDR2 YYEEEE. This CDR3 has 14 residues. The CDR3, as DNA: TGTGCCAGCAGCTTTCGCAGGGTTTCCTACGAGCAGTACGTC. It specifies CASSFRRVSYEQYV.

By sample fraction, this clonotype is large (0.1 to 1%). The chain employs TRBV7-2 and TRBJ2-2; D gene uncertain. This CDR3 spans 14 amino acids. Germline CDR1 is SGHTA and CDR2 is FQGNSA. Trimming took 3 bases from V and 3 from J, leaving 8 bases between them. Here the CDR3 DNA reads TGTGCCAGCAGCTTCAACAGAGACACCGGGGAGCTGTTTTTT. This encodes CASSFNRDTGELFF.